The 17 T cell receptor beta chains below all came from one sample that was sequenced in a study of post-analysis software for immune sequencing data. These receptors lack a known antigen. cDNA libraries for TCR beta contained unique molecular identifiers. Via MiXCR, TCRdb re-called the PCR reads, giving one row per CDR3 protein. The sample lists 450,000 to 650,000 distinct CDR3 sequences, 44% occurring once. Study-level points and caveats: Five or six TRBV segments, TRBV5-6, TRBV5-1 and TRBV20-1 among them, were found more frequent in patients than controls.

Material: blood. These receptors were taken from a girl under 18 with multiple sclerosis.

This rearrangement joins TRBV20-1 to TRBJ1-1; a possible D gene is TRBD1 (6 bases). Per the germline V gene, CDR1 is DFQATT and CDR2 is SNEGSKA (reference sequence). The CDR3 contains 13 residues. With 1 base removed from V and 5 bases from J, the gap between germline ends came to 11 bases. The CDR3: CSARGTAATEAFF. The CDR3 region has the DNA TGCAGTGCTAGAGGGACAGCGGCAACTGAAGCTTTCTTT.

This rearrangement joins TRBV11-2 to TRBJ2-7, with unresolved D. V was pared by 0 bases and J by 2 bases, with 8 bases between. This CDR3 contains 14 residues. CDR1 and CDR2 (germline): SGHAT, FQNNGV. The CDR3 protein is CASSLDPVAYEQYF. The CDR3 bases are TGTGCCAGCAGCTTAGATCCAGTAGCCTACGAGCAGTACTTC.

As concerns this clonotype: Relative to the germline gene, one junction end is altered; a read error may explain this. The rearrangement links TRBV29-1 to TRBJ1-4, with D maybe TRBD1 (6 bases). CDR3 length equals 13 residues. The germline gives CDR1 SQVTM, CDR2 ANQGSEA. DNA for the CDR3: TGCAGCGTTGAAGGGGCAGGGGAGGAAAGACTGTTTTTT. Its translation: CSVEGAGEERLFF. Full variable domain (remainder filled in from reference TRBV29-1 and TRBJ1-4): SAVISQKPSRDICQRGTSLTIQCQVDSQVTMMFWYRQQPGQSLTLIATANQGSEATYESGFVIDKFPISRPNLTFSTLTVSNMSPEDSSIYLCSVEGAGEERLFFGSGTQLSVL.

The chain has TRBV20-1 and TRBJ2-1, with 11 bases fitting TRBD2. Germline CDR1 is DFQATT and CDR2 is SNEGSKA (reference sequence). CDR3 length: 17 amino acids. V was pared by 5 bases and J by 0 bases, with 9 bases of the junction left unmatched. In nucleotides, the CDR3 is TGCAGTGCTTATACTAGCGGGGGCCCTAGCTCCTACAATGAGCAGTTCTTC. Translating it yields CSAYTSGGPSSYNEQFF.

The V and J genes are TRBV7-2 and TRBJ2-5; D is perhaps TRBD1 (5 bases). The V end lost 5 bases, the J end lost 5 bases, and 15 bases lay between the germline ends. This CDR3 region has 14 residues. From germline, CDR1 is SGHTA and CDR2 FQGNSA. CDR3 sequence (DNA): TGTGCCAGCAGCAATCCAGGGTCCGGGGAGACCCAGTACTTC. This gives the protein CASSNPGSGETQYF.

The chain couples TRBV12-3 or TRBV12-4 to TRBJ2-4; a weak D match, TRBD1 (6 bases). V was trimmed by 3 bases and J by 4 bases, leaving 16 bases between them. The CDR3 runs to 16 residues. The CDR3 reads CASSFPTGYGKNIQYF. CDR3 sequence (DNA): TGTGCCAGCAGTTTCCCAACAGGGTACGGAAAAAACATTCAGTACTTC.

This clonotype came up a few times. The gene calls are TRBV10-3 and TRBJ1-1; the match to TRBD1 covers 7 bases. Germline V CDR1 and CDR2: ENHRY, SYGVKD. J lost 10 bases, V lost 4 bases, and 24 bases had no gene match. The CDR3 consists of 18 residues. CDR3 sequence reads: CAISGGGKGTERGEGAFF. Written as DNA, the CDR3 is TGTGCCATCAGTGGTGGAGGGAAAGGGACAGAAAGGGGCGAGGGAGCTTTCTTT.

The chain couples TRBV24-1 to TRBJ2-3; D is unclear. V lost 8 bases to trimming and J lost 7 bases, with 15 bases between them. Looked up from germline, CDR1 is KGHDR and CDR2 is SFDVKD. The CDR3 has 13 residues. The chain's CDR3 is CATTKKDGNTQYF. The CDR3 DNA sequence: TGTGCCACCACAAAGAAGGACGGTAATACGCAGTATTTT.

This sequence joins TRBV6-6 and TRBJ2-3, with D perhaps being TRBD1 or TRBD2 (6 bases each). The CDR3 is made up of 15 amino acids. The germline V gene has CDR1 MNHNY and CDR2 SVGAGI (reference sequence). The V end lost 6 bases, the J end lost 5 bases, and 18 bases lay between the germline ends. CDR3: CASSLRGPRGDTQYF. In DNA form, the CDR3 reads TGTGCCAGCAGCCTCCGGGGGCCCCGAGGAGATACGCAGTATTTT.

CDR3 nucleotide sequence: TGCGCCAGCAGTGATACAGGGGGGACCACTGAAGCTTTCTTT. The encoded protein is CASSDTGGTTEAFF. The gene calls are TRBV5-1 and TRBJ1-1; 8 bases match TRBD1. The CDR3 totals 14 residues. Unmatched junction bases numbered 7, after V lost 5 bases and J lost 4 bases. Germline V gene data show CDR1 as SGHRS and CDR2 as YFSETQ.

DNA of the CDR3: TGCGCCAGCAGCCCCGGTGGTGGGGAAGGGACTGAAGCTTTCTTT. It translates to CASSPGGGEGTEAFF. The chain links TRBV5-1 to TRBJ1-1; D is ambiguous. V was cut by 4 bases and J by 5 bases, with 18 bases left in between. Per the germline V gene, CDR1 is SGHRS and CDR2 is YFSETQ. The CDR3 runs 15 residues.

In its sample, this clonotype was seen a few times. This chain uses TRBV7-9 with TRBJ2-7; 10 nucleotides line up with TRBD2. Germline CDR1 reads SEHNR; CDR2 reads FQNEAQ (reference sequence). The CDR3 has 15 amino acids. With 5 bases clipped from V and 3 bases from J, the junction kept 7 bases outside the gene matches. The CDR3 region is CASSPPLAGDYEQYF. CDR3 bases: TGTGCCAGCAGCCCCCCCCTAGCGGGAGACTACGAGCAGTACTTC.

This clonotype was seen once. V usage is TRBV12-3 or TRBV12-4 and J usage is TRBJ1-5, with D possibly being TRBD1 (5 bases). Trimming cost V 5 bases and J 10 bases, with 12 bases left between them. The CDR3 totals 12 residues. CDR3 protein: CASSARDPPQHF. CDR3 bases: TGTGCCAGCAGTGCACGGGACCCCCCCCAGCATTTT.

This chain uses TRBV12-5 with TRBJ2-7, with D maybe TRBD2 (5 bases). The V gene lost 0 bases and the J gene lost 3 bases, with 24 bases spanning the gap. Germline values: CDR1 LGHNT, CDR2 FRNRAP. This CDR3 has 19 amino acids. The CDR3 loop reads CASGLVRLRRRSFLYEQYF. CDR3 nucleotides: TGTGCTAGTGGTTTGGTACGTTTAAGAAGGAGGTCCTTCCTCTACGAGCAGTACTTC.

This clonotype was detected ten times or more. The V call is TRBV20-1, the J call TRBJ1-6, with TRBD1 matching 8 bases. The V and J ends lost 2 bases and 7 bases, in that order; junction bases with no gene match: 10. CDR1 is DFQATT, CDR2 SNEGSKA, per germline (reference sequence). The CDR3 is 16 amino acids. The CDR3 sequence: CSARSQGEVGNSPLHF. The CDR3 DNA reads TGCAGTGCTAGATCACAGGGGGAGGTTGGAAATTCACCCCTCCACTTT.

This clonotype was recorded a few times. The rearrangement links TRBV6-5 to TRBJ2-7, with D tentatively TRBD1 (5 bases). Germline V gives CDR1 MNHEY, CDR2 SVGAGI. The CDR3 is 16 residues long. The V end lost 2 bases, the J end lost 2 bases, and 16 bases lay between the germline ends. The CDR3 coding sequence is TGTGCCAGCAGTTACGGGGCGCCTGACAATACCTACGAGCAGTACTTC. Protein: CASSYGAPDNTYEQYF.

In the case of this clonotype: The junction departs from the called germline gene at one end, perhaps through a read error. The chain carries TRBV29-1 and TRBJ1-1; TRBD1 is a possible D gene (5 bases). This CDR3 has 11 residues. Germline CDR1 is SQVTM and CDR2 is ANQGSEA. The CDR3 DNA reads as TGCAGCGTTGTGATCGGGGCTGAGGCTTTCTTT. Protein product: CSVVIGAEAFF.